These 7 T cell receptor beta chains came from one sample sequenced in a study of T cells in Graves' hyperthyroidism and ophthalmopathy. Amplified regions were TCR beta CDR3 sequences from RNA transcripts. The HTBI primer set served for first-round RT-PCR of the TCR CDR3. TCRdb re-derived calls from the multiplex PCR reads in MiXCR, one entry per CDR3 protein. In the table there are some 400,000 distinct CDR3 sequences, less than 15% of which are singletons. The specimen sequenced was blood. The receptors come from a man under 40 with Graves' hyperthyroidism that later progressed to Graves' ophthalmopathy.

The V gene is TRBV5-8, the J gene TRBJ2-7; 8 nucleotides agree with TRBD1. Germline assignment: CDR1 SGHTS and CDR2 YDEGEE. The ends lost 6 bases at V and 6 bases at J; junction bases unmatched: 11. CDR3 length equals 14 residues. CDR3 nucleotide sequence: TGTGCCAGCATCATTCCCGGGACAGGAAGCGAGCAGTACTTC. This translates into CASIIPGTGSEQYF.

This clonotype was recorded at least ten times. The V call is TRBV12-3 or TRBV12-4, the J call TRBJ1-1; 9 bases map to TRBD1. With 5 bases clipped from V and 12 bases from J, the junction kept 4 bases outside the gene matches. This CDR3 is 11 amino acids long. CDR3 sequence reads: CASSPGTGTFF. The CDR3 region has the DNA TGTGCCAGCAGTCCTGGGACAGGGACTTTCTTT.

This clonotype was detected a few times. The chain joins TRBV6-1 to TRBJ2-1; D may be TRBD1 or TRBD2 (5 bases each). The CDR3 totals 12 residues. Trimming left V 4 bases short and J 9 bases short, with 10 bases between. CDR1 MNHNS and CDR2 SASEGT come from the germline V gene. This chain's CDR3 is CASSVGEPEQFF. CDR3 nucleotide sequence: TGTGCCAGCAGTGTGGGGGAACCTGAGCAGTTCTTC.

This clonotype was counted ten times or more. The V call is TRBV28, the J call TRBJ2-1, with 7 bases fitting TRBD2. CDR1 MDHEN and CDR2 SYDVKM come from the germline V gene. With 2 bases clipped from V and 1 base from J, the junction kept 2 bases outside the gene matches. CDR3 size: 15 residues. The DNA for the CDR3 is TGTGCCAGCAGTTTACTAGCGGAATCCTACAATGAGCAGTTCTTC. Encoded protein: CASSLLAESYNEQFF.

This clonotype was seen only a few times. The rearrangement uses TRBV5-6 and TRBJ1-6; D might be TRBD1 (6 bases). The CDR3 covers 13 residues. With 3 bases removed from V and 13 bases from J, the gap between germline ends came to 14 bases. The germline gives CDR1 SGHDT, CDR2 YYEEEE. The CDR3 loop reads CASSWGPTAPLHF. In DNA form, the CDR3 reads TGTGCCAGCAGCTGGGGGCCCACGGCGCCCCTCCACTTT.

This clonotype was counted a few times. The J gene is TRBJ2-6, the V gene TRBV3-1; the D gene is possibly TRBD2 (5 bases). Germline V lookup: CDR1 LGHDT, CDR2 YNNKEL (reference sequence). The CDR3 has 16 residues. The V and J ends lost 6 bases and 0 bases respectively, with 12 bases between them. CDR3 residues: CASSLRAPSGANVLTF. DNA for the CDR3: TGTGCCAGCAGTTTGCGGGCCCCCTCTGGGGCCAACGTCCTGACTTTC. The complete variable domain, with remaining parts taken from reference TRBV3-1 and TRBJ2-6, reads DTAVSQTPKYLVTQMGNDKSIKCEQNLGHDTMYWYKQDSKKFLKIMFSYNNKELIINETVPNRFSPKSPDKAHLNLHINSLELGDSAVYFCASSLRAPSGANVLTFGAGSRLTVL.

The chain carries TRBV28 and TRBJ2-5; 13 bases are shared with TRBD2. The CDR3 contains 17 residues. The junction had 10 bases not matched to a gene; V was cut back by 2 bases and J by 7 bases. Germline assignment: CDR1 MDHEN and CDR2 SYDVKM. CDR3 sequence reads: CASSLETSGGKKGTQYF. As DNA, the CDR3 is TGTGCCAGCAGTTTAGAGACTAGCGGGGGGAAAAAGGGGACCCAGTACTTC.